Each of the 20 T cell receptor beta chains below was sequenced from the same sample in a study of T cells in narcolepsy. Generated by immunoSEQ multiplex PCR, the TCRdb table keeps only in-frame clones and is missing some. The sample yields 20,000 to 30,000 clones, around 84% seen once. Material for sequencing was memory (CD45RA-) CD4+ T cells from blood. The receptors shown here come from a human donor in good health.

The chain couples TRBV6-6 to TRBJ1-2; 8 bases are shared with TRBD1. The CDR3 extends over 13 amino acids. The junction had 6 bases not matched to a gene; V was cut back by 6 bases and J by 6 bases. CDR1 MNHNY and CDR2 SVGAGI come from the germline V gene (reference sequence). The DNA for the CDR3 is TGTGCCAGCAGGCAGGGGGCGCAGGATGGCTACACCTTC. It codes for CASRQGAQDGYTF.

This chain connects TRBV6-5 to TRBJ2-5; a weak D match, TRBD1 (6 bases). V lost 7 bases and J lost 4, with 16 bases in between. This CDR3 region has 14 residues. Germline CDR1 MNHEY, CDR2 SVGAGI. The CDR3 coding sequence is TGTGCCAGCAATTTTCAGGGGCCCGGAGAGACCCAGTACTTC. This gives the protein CASNFQGPGETQYF.

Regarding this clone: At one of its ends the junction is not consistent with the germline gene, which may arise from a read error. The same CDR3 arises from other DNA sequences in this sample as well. CDR3 nucleotide sequence: TGCGCCAGCAGTGAAGAACGGACAGGTAACATTCAGTACTTC. Translating it yields CASSEERTGNIQYF. This rearrangement joins TRBV25-1 to TRBJ2-4, with 7 bases matching TRBD1. This CDR3 is built from 14 residues. In germline, CDR1 is MGHDK, CDR2 SYGVNS.

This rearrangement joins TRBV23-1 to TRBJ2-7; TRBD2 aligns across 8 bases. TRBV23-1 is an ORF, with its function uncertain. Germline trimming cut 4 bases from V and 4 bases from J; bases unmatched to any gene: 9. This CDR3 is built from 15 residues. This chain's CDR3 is CASSPLSGSGYEQYF. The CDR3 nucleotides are TGCGCCAGCAGTCCCCTCAGCGGGAGCGGGTACGAGCAGTACTTC.

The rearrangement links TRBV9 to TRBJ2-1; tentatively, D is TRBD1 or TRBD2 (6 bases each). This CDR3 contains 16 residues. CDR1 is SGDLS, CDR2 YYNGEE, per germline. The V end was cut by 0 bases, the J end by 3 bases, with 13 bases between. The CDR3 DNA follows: TGTGCCAGCAGCGTAGCTGGGGGGCTGAGCTACAATGAGCAGTTCTTC. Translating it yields CASSVAGGLSYNEQFF.

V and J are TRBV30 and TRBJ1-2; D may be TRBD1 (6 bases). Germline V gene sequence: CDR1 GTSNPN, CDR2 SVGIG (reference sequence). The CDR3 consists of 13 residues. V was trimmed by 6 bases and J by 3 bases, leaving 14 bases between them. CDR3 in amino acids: CACTGQEDYGYTF. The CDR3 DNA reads TGTGCCTGTACAGGGCAAGAGGACTATGGCTACACCTTC.

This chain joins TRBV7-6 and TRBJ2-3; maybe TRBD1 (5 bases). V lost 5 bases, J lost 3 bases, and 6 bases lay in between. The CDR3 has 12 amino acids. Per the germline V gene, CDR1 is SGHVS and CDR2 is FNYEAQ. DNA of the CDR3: TGTGCCAGCAGCCCAGGGACAGATACGCAGTATTTT. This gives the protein CASSPGTDTQYF.

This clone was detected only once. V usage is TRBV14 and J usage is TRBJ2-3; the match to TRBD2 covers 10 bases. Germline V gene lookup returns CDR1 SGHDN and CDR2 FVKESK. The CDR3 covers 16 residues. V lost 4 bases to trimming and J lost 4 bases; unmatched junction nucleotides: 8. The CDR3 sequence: CASSRYLAGGSDTQYF. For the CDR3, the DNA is TGTGCCAGCAGCCGATACTTAGCGGGAGGATCAGATACGCAGTATTTT.

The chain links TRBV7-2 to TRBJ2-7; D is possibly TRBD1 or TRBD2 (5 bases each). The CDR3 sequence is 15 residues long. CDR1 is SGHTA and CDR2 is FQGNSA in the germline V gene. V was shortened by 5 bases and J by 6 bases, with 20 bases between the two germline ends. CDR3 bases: TGTGCCAGCAGCCGGGACCCCCAAGGCGTAGGCGAGCAGTACTTC. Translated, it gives CASSRDPQGVGEQYF. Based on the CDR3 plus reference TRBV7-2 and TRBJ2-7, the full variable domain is GAGVSQSPSNKVTEKGKDVELRCDPISGHTALYWYRQSLGQGLEFLIYFQGNSAPDKSGLPSDRFSAERTGGSVSTLTIQRTQQEDSAVYLCASSRDPQGVGEQYFGPGTRLTVT.

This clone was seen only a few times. The CDR3 protein is CASSSSGGSRYEQYF. In DNA, the CDR3 is TGTGCCAGCAGCTCCTCTGGCGGGAGTAGGTACGAGCAGTACTTC. This chain links TRBV28 with TRBJ2-5, with 7 bases that match TRBD2. The DNA end is a closer match to TRBJ2-7, so the J assignment may be wrong. Germline lookup yields CDR1 MDHEN and CDR2 SYDVKM. This CDR3 is 15 amino acids long.

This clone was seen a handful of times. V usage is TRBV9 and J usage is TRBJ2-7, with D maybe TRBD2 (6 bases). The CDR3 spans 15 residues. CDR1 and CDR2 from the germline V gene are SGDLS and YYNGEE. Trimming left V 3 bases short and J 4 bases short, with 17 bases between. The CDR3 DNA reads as TGTGCCAGCAGCGAGGGGACTGCGGGGAGATACGAGCAGTACTTC. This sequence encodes CASSEGTAGRYEQYF.

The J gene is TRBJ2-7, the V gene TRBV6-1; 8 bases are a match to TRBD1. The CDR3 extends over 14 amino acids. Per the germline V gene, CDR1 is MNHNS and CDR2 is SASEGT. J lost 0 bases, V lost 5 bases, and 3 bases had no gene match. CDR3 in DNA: TGTGCCAGCAGTCGACAGGGGACCTCCTACGAGCAGTACTTC. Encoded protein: CASSRQGTSYEQYF.

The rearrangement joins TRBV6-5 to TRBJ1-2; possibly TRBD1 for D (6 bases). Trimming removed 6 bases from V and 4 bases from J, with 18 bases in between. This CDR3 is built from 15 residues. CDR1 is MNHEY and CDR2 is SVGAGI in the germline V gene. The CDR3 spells CASSSGHSPGYGYTF. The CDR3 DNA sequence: TGTGCCAGCAGCTCGGGACACTCCCCTGGCTATGGCTACACCTTC.

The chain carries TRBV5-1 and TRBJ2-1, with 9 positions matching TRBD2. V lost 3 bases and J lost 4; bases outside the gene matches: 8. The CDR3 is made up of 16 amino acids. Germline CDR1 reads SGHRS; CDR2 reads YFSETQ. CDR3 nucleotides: TGCGCCAGCAGCTACATAGCGGGAGTTAGTTACAATGAGCAGTTCTTC. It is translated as CASSYIAGVSYNEQFF.

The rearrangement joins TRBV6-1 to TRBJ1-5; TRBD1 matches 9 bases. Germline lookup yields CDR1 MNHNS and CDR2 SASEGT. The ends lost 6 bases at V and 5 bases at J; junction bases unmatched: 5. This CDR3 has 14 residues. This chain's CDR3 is CASRLDRGDQPQHF. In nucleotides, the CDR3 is TGTGCCAGCAGACTGGACAGGGGAGATCAGCCCCAGCATTTT.

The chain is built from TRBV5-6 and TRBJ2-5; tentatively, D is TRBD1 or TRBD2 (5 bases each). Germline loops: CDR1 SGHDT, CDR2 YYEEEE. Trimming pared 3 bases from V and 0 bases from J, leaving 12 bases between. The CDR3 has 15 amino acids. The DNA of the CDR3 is TGTGCCAGCAGCTCCCGGGACCCGTACCAAGAGACCCAGTACTTC. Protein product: CASSSRDPYQETQYF. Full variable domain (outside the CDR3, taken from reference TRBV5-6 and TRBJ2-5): DAGVTQSPTHLIKTRGQQVTLRCSPKSGHDTVSWYQQALGQGPQFIFQYYEEEERQRGNFPDRFSGHQFPNYSSELNVNALLLGDSALYLCASSSRDPYQETQYFGPGTRLLVL.

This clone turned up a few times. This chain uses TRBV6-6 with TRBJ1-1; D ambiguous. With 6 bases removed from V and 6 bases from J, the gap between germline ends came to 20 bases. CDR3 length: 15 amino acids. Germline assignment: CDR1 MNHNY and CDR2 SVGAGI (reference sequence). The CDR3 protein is CASSPGLGGEPEAFF. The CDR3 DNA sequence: TGTGCCAGCAGCCCGGGCCTTGGCGGGGAACCTGAAGCTTTCTTT.

The CDR3 coding sequence is TGTGCCAGCAGCCCTCGGCCTAGCGGGGGCCTCGAGACCGGGGAGCTGTTTTTT. It yields the protein CASSPRPSGGLETGELFF. The chain joins TRBV4-2 to TRBJ2-2, with 10 bases that match TRBD2. V lost 4 bases and J lost 5; bases outside the gene matches: 13. The germline V gene has CDR1 LGHNA and CDR2 YNFKEQ. The CDR3 length is 18 residues.

The CDR3 spells CAWSTGTGGLEAVSFSPLHF. CDR3 coding DNA: TGTGCCTGGAGTACGGGGACAGGGGGTTTGGAGGCTGTGTCCTTTTCACCCCTCCACTTT. The chain employs TRBV30 and TRBJ1-6; 11 bases agree with TRBD1. The CDR3 covers 20 residues. Germline CDR1 and CDR2: GTSNPN and SVGIG (reference sequence). With V trimmed by 2 bases and J by 9 bases, 21 bases remained unmatched.

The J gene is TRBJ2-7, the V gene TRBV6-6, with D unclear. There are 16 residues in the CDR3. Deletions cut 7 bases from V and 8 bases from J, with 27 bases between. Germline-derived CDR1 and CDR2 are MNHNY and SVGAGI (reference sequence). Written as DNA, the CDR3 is TGTGCCAGCAAGGGTGGCCAGGCGTCAGACGGGTATAAGCAGTACTTC. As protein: CASKGGQASDGYKQYF.